This T cell receptor beta chain was captured by sequencing in a study of chemoradiotherapy in HPV16-positive cancers. Study information: Candidate HPV-specific clones and shared TCR motifs came from a couple of HPV16-positive patients.

In germline, CDR1 is SGDLS, CDR2 YYNGEE. Trimming took off 0 bases at V and 6 bases at J, with 6 bases between the two ends. The CDR3 has 12 residues. Using immunoSEQ multiplex PCR, the repertoire was profiled, and TCRdb retains in-frame clones only, with some absent. The data contain approximately 35,000 clones, around 77% of them seen just once; the ten biggest clones take up roughly 3.8%. Here the sequenced sample was blood, taken from a patient who underwent chemoradiotherapy. V is TRBV9 and J is TRBJ1-2; no clear D. The clonotype was recovered from a human donor with HPV-associated anogenital cancer. CDR3 DNA sequence: TGTGCCAGCAGCGTAGAAGGTGATGGCTACACCTTC. As protein: CASSVEGDGYTF.